This T cell receptor beta chain derives from a study of cytomegalovirus exposure and HLA in healthy donors. Germline V gene lookup returns CDR1 SGHTA and CDR2 FQGNSA. The CDR3 is 17 residues long. V lost 2 bases to trimming and J lost 5 bases; unmatched junction nucleotides: 15. A multiplex PCR was run with 60 Vbeta primers and 13 Jbeta primers. The method was immunoSEQ multiplex PCR; TCRdb's version includes in-frame clones alone and lacks a portion of them. Its clone listing holds more than 45,000 clones. The J gene is TRBJ2-7, the V gene TRBV7-2, with TRBD1 matching over 7 bases. This receptor was obtained from a male donor in good health and CMV-seronegative. Specimen: PBMCs. The CDR3 region is CASSLSTRTGFRNEQYF. Written as DNA, the CDR3 is TGTGCCAGCAGCTTAAGTACCCGGACAGGTTTTAGGAACGAGCAGTACTTC.